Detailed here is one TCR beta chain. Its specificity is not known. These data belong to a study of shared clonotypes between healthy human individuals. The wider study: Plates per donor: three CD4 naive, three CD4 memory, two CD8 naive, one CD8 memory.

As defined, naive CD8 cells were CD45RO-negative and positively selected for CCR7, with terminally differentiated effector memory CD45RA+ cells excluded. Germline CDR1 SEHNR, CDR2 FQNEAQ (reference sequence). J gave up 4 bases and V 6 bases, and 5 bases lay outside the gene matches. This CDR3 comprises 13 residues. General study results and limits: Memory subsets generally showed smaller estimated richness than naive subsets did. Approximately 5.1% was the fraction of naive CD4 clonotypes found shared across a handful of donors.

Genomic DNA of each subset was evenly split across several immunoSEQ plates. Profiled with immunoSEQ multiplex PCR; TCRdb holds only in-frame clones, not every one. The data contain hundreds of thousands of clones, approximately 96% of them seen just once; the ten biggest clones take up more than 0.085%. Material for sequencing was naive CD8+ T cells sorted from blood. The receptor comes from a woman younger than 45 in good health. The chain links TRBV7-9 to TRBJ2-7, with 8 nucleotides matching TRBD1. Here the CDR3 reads CASRWTGKYEQYF. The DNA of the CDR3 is TGTGCCAGCAGATGGACAGGGAAATACGAGCAGTACTTC.